Shown below are 14 T cell receptor beta chains from a single sample sequenced in a study of T-cell memory formation after mild COVID-19. TCRdb used MiXCR to reprocess the 5' RACE reads, holding one entry per CDR3 protein. The repertoire consists of roughly 100,000 distinct CDR3 sequences, with over 13% occurring once and the leading ten covering 39%. The sample was PBMCs or a T cell subset sorted from them (not recorded which). Source of these receptors: a man between 18 and 29 years old who had mild COVID-19 (a few samples of this study predate the infection). Cell type and time point are not known.

This clonotype was seen a handful of times. The rearrangement joins TRBV4-3 to TRBJ1-2; perhaps TRBD1 as D (6 bases). The V gene's germline CDR1 is LGHNA and CDR2 YSLEER. Trimming cost V 5 bases and J 6 bases, with 25 bases left between them. CDR3 length: 17 residues. This CDR3 reads CASSKDFQGTRSHGYTF. The CDR3, as DNA: TGCGCCAGCAGCAAGGACTTTCAGGGGACCCGATCTCATGGCTACACCTTC.

The chain links TRBV7-9 to TRBJ2-1, with 9 bases fitting TRBD2. The CDR3 contains 15 residues. Losses at the gene ends were 1 base for V and 2 bases for J; bases not matched to a gene: 0. Germline CDR1 reads SEHNR; CDR2 reads FQNEAQ (reference sequence). Here the CDR3 reads CASSLGGRAYNEQFF. CDR3 bases: TGTGCCAGCAGCTTAGGCGGGAGGGCCTACAATGAGCAGTTCTTC.

The chain recombines TRBV13 with TRBJ2-3; 11 positions agree with TRBD1. With V trimmed by 3 bases and J by 4 bases, 9 bases remained unmatched. Germline CDR1 PRHDT, CDR2 FYEKMQ (reference sequence). This CDR3 is built from 17 residues. Here the CDR3 reads CASSFPWDRGIADTQYF. The CDR3 bases are TGTGCCAGCAGCTTCCCTTGGGACAGGGGGATCGCAGATACGCAGTATTTT. The entire variable domain, with the rest obtained from reference TRBV13 and TRBJ2-3, is as follows: AAGVIQSPRHLIKEKRETATLKCYPIPRHDTVYWYQQGPGQDPQFLISFYEKMQSDKGSIPDRFSAQQFSDYHSELNMSSLELGDSALYFCASSFPWDRGIADTQYFGPGTRLTVL.

This clonotype was counted only a few times. V gene TRBV27 combines with J gene TRBJ2-2; 16 bases map to TRBD2. V shed 2 bases and J 6 bases; nucleotides not matched to a gene: 18. The germline V gene has CDR1 MNHEY and CDR2 SMNVEV (reference sequence). This CDR3 spans 22 amino acids. The CDR3 DNA is TGTGCCAGCAGTTTAGGCGTACCGGGACTAGCGGGGGGGCATCGGTCCGCCGGGGAGCTGTTTTTT. Encoded protein: CASSLGVPGLAGGHRSAGELFF.

V usage is TRBV5-4 and J usage is TRBJ2-7; 8 bases are a match to TRBD1. CDR3 length: 14 amino acids. Germline V gives CDR1 SGHNT, CDR2 YYREEE (reference sequence). Trimming took 7 bases from V and 2 from J; bases not matched to a gene: 8. CDR3 amino acids: CASGRTGNPYEQYF. CDR3 in DNA: TGTGCCAGCGGACGGACAGGGAACCCCTACGAGCAGTACTTC.

This clonotype was seen more than once but under ten times. This chain joins TRBV3-1 and TRBJ1-1; TRBD1 is a possible D gene (5 bases). This CDR3 spans 21 amino acids. Germline V gene sequence: CDR1 LGHDT, CDR2 YNNKEL (reference sequence). The V end lost 0 bases, the J end lost 0 bases, and 26 bases lay between the germline ends. DNA of the CDR3: TGTGCCAGCAGCCAAGATCATTATGGGACCCTACGAAGGGGAATGAACACTGAAGCTTTCTTT. It codes for CASSQDHYGTLRRGMNTEAFF.

In its sample, this clonotype was seen a few times. This chain uses TRBV9 with TRBJ2-5, with TRBD2 as a possible D gene (6 bases). Per the germline V gene, CDR1 is SGDLS and CDR2 is YYNGEE. V was shortened by 4 bases and J by 1 base, with 14 bases between the two germline ends. The CDR3 consists of 15 residues. The CDR3 region has the DNA TGTGCCAGCAGCCCTCGGAGGGACTCCCAAGAGACCCAGTACTTC. This encodes CASSPRRDSQETQYF. The full variable domain, completed using reference TRBV9 and TRBJ2-5, is DSGVTQTPKHLITATGQRVTLRCSPRSGDLSVYWYQQSLDQGLQFLIQYYNGEERAKGNILERFSAQQFPDLHSELNLSSLELGDSALYFCASSPRRDSQETQYFGPGTRLLVL.

The chain uses TRBV10-2 and TRBJ1-3; D gene uncertain. The V and J ends lost 0 bases and 0 bases respectively, with 9 bases between them. Germline CDR1 is WSHSY and CDR2 is SAAADI. The CDR3 has 16 amino acids. CDR3 sequence (DNA): TGCGCCAGCAGTGAGTCGGAGCCCCTCTCTGGAAACACCATATATTTT. Its protein is CASSESEPLSGNTIYF.

The chain has TRBV12-3 or TRBV12-4 and TRBJ2-2; D not certain. The CDR3 spans 14 residues. Trimming shortened V by 6 bases and J by 5 bases, and 13 bases separated the two germline ends. The CDR3 DNA sequence: TGTGCCAGCAGCCACAGTGGGGAAACCGGGGAGCTGTTTTTT. The encoded protein is CASSHSGETGELFF.

The table lists this clonotype with a few counts. The chain employs TRBV7-9 and TRBJ1-5; perhaps TRBD1 as D (5 bases). V lost 5 bases to trimming and J lost 5 bases, with 16 bases between them. Germline loops: CDR1 SEHNR, CDR2 FQNEAQ (reference sequence). CDR3 length: 15 residues. CDR3 in amino acids: CASSRGRGTDQPQHF. As DNA, the CDR3 is TGTGCCAGCAGCCGAGGTAGAGGGACCGATCAGCCCCAGCATTTT.

In its sample, this clonotype was seen a few times. CDR3 DNA: TGTGCCAGCAGTCCAGGGTACGGCTATGGCTACACCTTC. It codes for CASSPGYGYGYTF. The genes are TRBV6-5 and TRBJ1-2; perhaps TRBD1 as D (5 bases). The CDR3 sequence is 13 residues long. Trimming left V 5 bases short and J 4 bases short, with 11 bases between. Germline loops: CDR1 MNHEY, CDR2 SVGAGI.

V usage is TRBV7-2 and J usage is TRBJ2-2, with a weak D call TRBD2 (6 bases). V shed 6 bases and J shed 3 bases, with 14 bases lying between them. CDR3 size: 15 residues. The V gene's germline CDR1 is SGHTA and CDR2 FQGNSA. The chain's CDR3 is CASRVLSGDTGELFF. The DNA for the CDR3 is TGTGCCAGCAGAGTACTTAGCGGAGACACCGGGGAGCTGTTTTTT.

This rearrangement joins TRBV3-1 to TRBJ2-6; D may be TRBD2 (5 bases). The CDR3 is 20 residues long. Germline V CDR1 and CDR2: LGHDT, YNNKEL (reference sequence). V was cut by 4 bases and J by 0 bases, with 22 bases left in between. The CDR3 spells CASSPERAEVRYSGANVLTF. In nucleotides, the CDR3 is TGTGCCAGCAGCCCGGAGAGGGCGGAGGTTCGCTACTCTGGGGCCAACGTCCTGACTTTC. The whole variable domain, filled in from reference TRBV3-1 and TRBJ2-6, reads DTAVSQTPKYLVTQMGNDKSIKCEQNLGHDTMYWYKQDSKKFLKIMFSYNNKELIINETVPNRFSPKSPDKAHLNLHINSLELGDSAVYFCASSPERAEVRYSGANVLTFGAGSRLTVL.

This clonotype occurred a few times. The V and J genes are TRBV4-1 and TRBJ1-3, with 7 positions matching TRBD1. CDR1 is MGHRA, CDR2 YSYEKL, per germline. After removal of 2 bases from V and 0 bases from J, the junction contained 10 bases not matched to a gene. The CDR3 runs to 18 residues. CDR3 residues: CASSQLPGQLDSGNTIYF. The CDR3 coding sequence is TGCGCCAGCAGCCAACTTCCGGGACAGCTAGACTCTGGAAACACCATATATTTT.